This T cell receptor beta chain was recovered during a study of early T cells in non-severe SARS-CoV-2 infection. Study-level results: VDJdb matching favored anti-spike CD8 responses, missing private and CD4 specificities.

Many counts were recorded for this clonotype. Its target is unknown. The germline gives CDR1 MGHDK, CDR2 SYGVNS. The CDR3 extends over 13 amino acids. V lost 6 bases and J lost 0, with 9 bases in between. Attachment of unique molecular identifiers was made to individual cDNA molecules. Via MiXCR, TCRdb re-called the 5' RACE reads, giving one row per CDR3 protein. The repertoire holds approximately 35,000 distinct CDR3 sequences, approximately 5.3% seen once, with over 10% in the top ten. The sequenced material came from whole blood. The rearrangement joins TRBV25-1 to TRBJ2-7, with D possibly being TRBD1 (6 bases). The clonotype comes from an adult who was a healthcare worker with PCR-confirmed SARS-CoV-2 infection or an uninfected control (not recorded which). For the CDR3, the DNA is TGTGCCAGCAGGGGGGCTGCCTCCTACGAGCAGTACTTC. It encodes CASRGAASYEQYF.